These T cell receptor beta chains were read from a single sample in a study of T cell repertoires in cytomegalovirus infection. MiXCR was run by TCRdb on the reads, yielding one entry per CDR3 protein. Among some 150,000 distinct CDR3 sequences listed, under 8% were seen once. The specimen was PBMCs. Receptors originate from a human donor in good health (CMV status not recorded). Some clones in this sample may be carry-over from other donors' samples. Each CDR3 is given with its conserved first and last residue. Each record gives: D gene, clone size, J gene, V gene, CDR3 DNA, CDR3 protein. A D gene is named only where the DNA matches it firmly. Some rows mark clone size as missing; the rest say once, few, many or name a class of expanded clone.

>.|.|TRBJ2-2|TRBV2
TGTGCCAGCAGACTTGGACGGCGAGCGAACACCGGGGAGCTGTTTTTT
CASRLGRRANTGELFF
>.|many|TRBJ2-1|TRBV29-1
TGCAGCGTTGAAGCCGGGCAGGGTTACAATGAGCAGTTCTTC
CSVEAGQGYNEQFF
>TRBD1|.|TRBJ1-4|TRBV7-9
TGTGCCAGCAGCTTAGCGACGGGACAGGGGGGCGAAAAACTGTTTTTT
CASSLATGQGGEKLFF
>TRBD2|once|TRBJ2-3|TRBV20-1
TGCAGTGCTAGAGTCCCCCTAGCGGGGGGCTCTCACACAGATACGCAGTATTTT
CSARVPLAGGSHTDTQYF
>TRBD2|many|TRBJ2-2|TRBV7-8
TGTGCCAGCAGCTGGAGGACTAGCGGGGGCTCCGGGGAGCTGTTTTTT
CASSWRTSGGSGELFF
>.|many|TRBJ2-7|TRBV27
TGTGCCAGCAGTCCGAGTGGGCCCGTCTACGAGCAGTACTTC
CASSPSGPVYEQYF
>.|.|TRBJ2-3|TRBV19
TGTGCCAGTAGTATTGACACAGATACGCAGTATTTT
CASSIDTDTQYF
>TRBD1|once|TRBJ1-2|TRBV28
TGTGCCAGCAGTCGACAGGGGCAGAAAAGCTATGGCTACACCTTC
CASSRQGQKSYGYTF
>TRBD1|.|TRBJ1-3|TRBV19
TGTGCCAGTAGTATTGGGACAGCTGGAAACACCATATATTTT
CASSIGTAGNTIYF
>.|many|TRBJ2-7|TRBV12-3/TRBV12-4
TGTGCCAGCAGCACGACAGGTGAGACCTCCTACGAGCAGTACTTC
CASSTTGETSYEQYF
>.|many|TRBJ2-3|TRBV7-2
TGTGCCAGCAGCTCCTCTCTTAGGGTAGATACGCAGTATTTT
CASSSSLRVDTQYF
>TRBD1|many|TRBJ2-1|TRBV14
TGTGCCAGCAGCCTGCACAGGGGGCCGGGGTCCTACAATGAGCAGTTCTTC
CASSLHRGPGSYNEQFF
>TRBD2|few|TRBJ2-5|TRBV28
TGTGCCAGCAGAACTGGGCGGGGGGGATTCGAGACCCAGTACTTC
CASRTGRGGFETQYF
>TRBD1|many|TRBJ2-3|TRBV14
TGTGCCAGCAGCCCGGGACTTGGACAGGGCCCCAGCCATACGCAGTATTTT
CASSPGLGQGPSHTQYF
>.|.|TRBJ1-1|TRBV11-2
TGTGCCAGCAGACACCACCTGGAGGTATCCACTGAAGCTTTCTTT
CASRHHLEVSTEAFF
>.|many|TRBJ2-5|TRBV6-5
TGTGCCAGCAGTTACGGGCAGGGTCGGTACCAAGAGACCCAGTACTTC
CASSYGQGRYQETQYF
>.|many|TRBJ1-1|TRBV29-1
TGCAGCGTTGACGGGACGTTGGGGTACACTGAAGCTTTCTTT
CSVDGTLGYTEAFF
>.|many|TRBJ1-1|TRBV29-1
TGCAGCGTTGAACAGGGGCCTGAGAACACTGAAGCTTTCTTT
CSVEQGPENTEAFF
>.|.|TRBJ2-4|TRBV15
TGTGCCACCAGCAGAGCAGGATCTGGAAACATTCAGTACTTC
CATSRAGSGNIQYF
>.|few|TRBJ1-6|TRBV20-1
TGCAGTGCTATATTGACGGATTCACCCCTCCACTTT
CSAILTDSPLHF
>.|.|TRBJ2-7|TRBV12-3/TRBV12-4
TGTGCCAGCAGCCCGGGACACAGCTCCTACGAGCAGTACTTC
CASSPGHSSYEQYF
>.|many|TRBJ1-3|TRBV20-1
TGCAGTGCTACCAGGGTCTCTGGAAACACCATATATTTT
CSATRVSGNTIYF
>TRBD1|.|TRBJ1-1|TRBV6-2/TRBV6-3
TGTGCCAGTCGGTCCTGGACAGGGAACACTGAAGCTTTCTTT
CASRSWTGNTEAFF
>.|many|TRBJ1-1|TRBV12-3/TRBV12-4
TGTGCCAGCAGTTTATCGCGGGGGTTGAGCGAAGCTTTCTTT
CASSLSRGLSEAFF
>.|.|TRBJ2-1|TRBV20-1
TGCAGTGCTAGAGATTCATTCAGGGATCGCTCCTACAATGAGCAGTTCTTC
CSARDSFRDRSYNEQFF
>TRBD2|many|TRBJ2-7|TRBV7-2
TGTGCCAGCAGCTTTAGCGGGGGCCAAAACTACGAGCAGTACTTC
CASSFSGGQNYEQYF
>.|many|TRBJ2-3|TRBV7-2
TGTGCCAGCAGGATCGCCTCGAACACAGATACGCAGTATTTT
CASRIASNTDTQYF
>TRBD2|.|TRBJ2-1|TRBV7-4
TGTGCCAGCAGAACGAGCGGGGGGGTAAAAAATGAGCAGTTCTTC
CASRTSGGVKNEQFF
>TRBD1|.|TRBJ2-6|TRBV5-1
TGCGCCAGCAGCTTGGTATGGGGACAGCAAACTGGCGGGGCCAACGTCCTGACTTTC
CASSLVWGQQTGGANVLTF
>.|many|TRBJ2-5|TRBV5-1
TGCGCCAGCAGCCGGTACCAAGAGACCCAGTACTTC
CASSRYQETQYF
>.|few|TRBJ2-5|TRBV19
TGTGCCAGTAGTCAGGGACTCTACGAAGAGACCCAGTACTTC
CASSQGLYEETQYF
>.|many|TRBJ2-2|TRBV11-3
TGTGCCAGCAGCCTTCGAGGGGGGTACCACACCGGGGAGCTGTTTTTT
CASSLRGGYHTGELFF
>.|many|TRBJ1-1|TRBV29-1
TGCAGCGTTGAAGATCAAGGGGACCGCGGTTCGGGGCAGATAGAAGCTTTCTTT
CSVEDQGDRGSGQIEAFF
>TRBD1|.|TRBJ2-7|TRBV29-1
TGCAGCGTTGTGGCAGGGGGCCACGAGCAGTACTTC
CSVVAGGHEQYF
>.|many|TRBJ1-1|TRBV6-2/TRBV6-3
TGTGCCAGCAGTCAGAGGGACCTCTCGAACACTGAAGCTTTCTTT
CASSQRDLSNTEAFF
>.|many|TRBJ2-1|TRBV7-2
TGTGCCAGCAGCTCCCGGAGGACAACGATAGGCGATGAGCAGTTCTTC
CASSSRRTTIGDEQFF
>.|many|TRBJ2-6|TRBV7-2
TGTGCCAGCAGCTTAGTGGGGGACGGGGCCAACGTCCTGACTTTC
CASSLVGDGANVLTF
>TRBD1|many|TRBJ2-7|TRBV6-2/TRBV6-3
TGTGCCAGCATATCAAGGGACAGGGGCACCTACGAGCAGTACTTC
CASISRDRGTYEQYF
>.|.|TRBJ2-7|TRBV6-2/TRBV6-3
TGTGCCAGCAGCCTACGACCCCCAGCCTACGAGCAGTACTTC
CASSLRPPAYEQYF
>TRBD1|many|TRBJ2-3|TRBV7-8
TGTGCCAGCAGCTTAGACCGGACAGGGGGCACAGATACGCAGTATTTT
CASSLDRTGGTDTQYF
>.|.|TRBJ2-5|TRBV5-4
TGTGCCAGCAGCTTGGACCGGGTGATAGAGACCCAGTACTTC
CASSLDRVIETQYF
>TRBD2|many|TRBJ2-1|TRBV15
TGTGCCACCAGCAGAGGACTAGCGGGGGGGCCGGCCTCCTACAATGAGCAGTTCTTC
CATSRGLAGGPASYNEQFF
>.|.|TRBJ2-7|TRBV29-1
TGCAGCGTTGTTGTCGGGGGCTCTGGGGAGCAGTACTTC
CSVVVGGSGEQYF
>.|many|TRBJ1-1|TRBV4-3
TGCGCCAGCAGCCAATTTCGAGACAGCTTAGAGAACACTGAAGCTTTCTTT
CASSQFRDSLENTEAFF
>.|many|TRBJ1-2|TRBV5-6
TGTGCCAGCAGCTTGGCCTCCGGAGCCGGCTACACCTTC
CASSLASGAGYTF
>.|.|TRBJ2-3|TRBV5-8
TGTGCCAGCACCTTGAAGGGGACGCAGTATTTT
CASTLKGTQYF
>.|many|TRBJ1-4|TRBV7-2
TGTGCCAGCAGCTTAATTGGCAGGGAGGGGGAAAAACTGTTTTTT
CASSLIGREGEKLFF